This TCR beta chain derives from a study of blood T cells in healthy people across ages. Primed by a sample-barcoded 5' primer and a J-beta primer mix, a second PCR proceeded for about 6 to 12 cycles. Each CDR3 protein gets one entry after TCRdb re-called the 5' RACE reads with MiXCR. The table includes around 1.7 million distinct CDR3 sequences, 25% to 30% detected once. Per germline, CDR1 DFQATT and CDR2 SNEGSKA (reference sequence). This CDR3 is 13 amino acids long. The V gene end was trimmed by 8 bases and the J gene end by 6 bases; junction bases not matched to a gene: 11. The sample taken for sequencing was blood. V usage is TRBV20-1 and J usage is TRBJ2-7; 9 positions match TRBD1. The sequence came from a woman aged 30 to 39 in good health. The CDR3 spells CSSPGTGNVEQYF. The CDR3 DNA is TGCAGTTCACCCGGGACAGGGAACGTCGAGCAGTACTTC.